This T cell receptor (beta chain) came from a study of technical replicates of blood from a handful of donors. Only in-frame clones appear in the TCRdb table, and some are missing; sequencing was by immunoSEQ multiplex PCR. There are tens of thousands of clones in the sample; 88% occur only once, and approximately 5% lies in the top ten. Sample: PBMCs. The origin of this receptor is a human donor in good health. Some clones in this sample may be carry-over from other donors' samples.

The CDR3, as DNA: TGCGCCAGCAGCTTGGGGACAGGGCGAGATGAGCAGTTCTTC. This codes for CASSLGTGRDEQFF. This rearrangement joins TRBV5-1 to TRBJ2-1; 8 nucleotides align to TRBD1. Per germline, CDR1 SGHRS and CDR2 YFSETQ. The CDR3 length is 14 residues. V dropped 0 bases and J dropped 8; count of bases not matched to a gene: 4.